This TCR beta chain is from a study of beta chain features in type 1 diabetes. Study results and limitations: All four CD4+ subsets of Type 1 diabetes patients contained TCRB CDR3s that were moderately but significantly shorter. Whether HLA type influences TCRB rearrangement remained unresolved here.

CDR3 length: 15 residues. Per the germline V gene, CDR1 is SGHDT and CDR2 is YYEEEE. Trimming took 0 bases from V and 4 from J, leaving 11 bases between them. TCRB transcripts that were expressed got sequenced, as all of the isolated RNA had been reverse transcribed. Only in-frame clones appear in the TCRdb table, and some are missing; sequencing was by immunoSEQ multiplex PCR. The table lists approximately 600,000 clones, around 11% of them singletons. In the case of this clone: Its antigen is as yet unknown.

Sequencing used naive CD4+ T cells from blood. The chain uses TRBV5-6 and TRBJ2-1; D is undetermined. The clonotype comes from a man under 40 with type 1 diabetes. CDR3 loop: CASSLVVAAYNEQFF. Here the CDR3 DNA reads TGTGCCAGCAGCTTGGTAGTCGCAGCTTACAATGAGCAGTTCTTC.